This T cell receptor beta chain was captured by sequencing in a study of T cell clones after liver transplantation. Study details: As an antigen-independent comparator, third-party-reactive TCRbeta sequences came from pre-transplant mixed lymphocyte reactions.

Method: immunoSEQ multiplex PCR; TCRdb's copy keeps in-frame clones and lacks some. The sample holds 55,000 to 75,000 clones, 80% to 95% seen once. Trimming took 10 bases from V and 4 from J, leaving 19 bases between them. CDR1 is SGHVS, CDR2 FQNEAQ, per germline. This CDR3 spans 14 amino acids. Sample: CD4+ T cells from blood, taken about 26 months after liver transplant. This chain uses TRBV7-8 with TRBJ1-2; D is possibly TRBD1 (5 bases). The clonotype comes from a human patient who received a liver transplant. Part of the T cell pool may stem from the graft donor. CDR3 nucleotides: TGTGCCACCCAACCGGGGGGATCTGGCTATGGCTACACCTTC. Its translation: CATQPGGSGYGYTF.